This T cell receptor (beta chain) was recorded in a study of spatial heterogeneity in lung cancer. Study outcomes and limitations: Ubiquitous nonsynonymous mutations were tracked by counts of ubiquitous expanded TCRs, and regional ones by counts of regional expanded TCRs. Tumor mutation counts were tracked by expanded intratumoral alpha and beta TCR counts.

A note on this clonotype: Its antigen is not known. In a library made to pick up alpha chains, this beta chain is a stray read with a size that means little.

Time point specified: sample taken at primary tumor resection. Unsorted samples of tumor, nontumor lung or frozen PBMC had their whole RNA sequenced. TCRdb re-analysed the 5' RACE reads in MiXCR, keeping a single row per CDR3 protein. This sample carries approximately 7,800 distinct CDR3 sequences, under 10% of them seen once, and the ten largest clones take roughly 4.4%. Germline assignment: CDR1 MNHEY and CDR2 SVGAGI. With 5 bases removed from V and 9 bases from J, the gap between germline ends came to 17 bases. This CDR3 has 14 residues. This receptor was obtained from a male donor with early-stage non-small cell lung cancer. This sequence joins TRBV6-5 and TRBJ2-1; D is undetermined. This specimen consisted of lung tumor tissue, obtained at surgery. CDR3 DNA: TGTGCCAGCAGTACCTTAAGGAAGGAGAGTGAGCAGTTCTTC. Its protein product is CASSTLRKESEQFF.